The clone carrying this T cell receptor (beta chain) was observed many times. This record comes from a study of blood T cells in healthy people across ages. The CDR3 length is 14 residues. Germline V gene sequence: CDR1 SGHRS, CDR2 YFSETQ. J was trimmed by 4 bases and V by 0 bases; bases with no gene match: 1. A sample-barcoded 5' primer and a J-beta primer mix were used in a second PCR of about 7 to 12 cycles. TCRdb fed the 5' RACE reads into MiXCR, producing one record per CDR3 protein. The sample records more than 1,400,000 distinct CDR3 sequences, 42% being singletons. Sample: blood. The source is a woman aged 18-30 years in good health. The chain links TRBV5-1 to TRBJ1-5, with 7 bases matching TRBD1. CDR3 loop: CASSLGDRNQPQHF. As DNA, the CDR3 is TGCGCCAGCAGCTTGGGGGACAGAAATCAGCCCCAGCATTTT.